A single sample gave rise to the 16 T cell receptor beta chains below, sequenced in a study of blood T cell repertoires in COVID-19. The assay was immunoSEQ multiplex PCR, and TCRdb's table has in-frame clones only and misses some. This sample has 150,000 to 200,000 clones, with around 81% found just once. The sequenced material came from peripheral blood. The receptors come from a woman of 80 years or more with COVID-19, enrolled during active disease.

This chain joins TRBV6-5 and TRBJ1-2, with D perhaps matching TRBD1 (5 bases). CDR3 size: 15 residues. V dropped 0 bases and J dropped 7 bases, with 15 bases sitting between them. Germline lookup yields CDR1 MNHEY and CDR2 SVGAGI. CDR3 sequence (DNA): TGTGCCAGCAGTTACTCGGGAAAGGGTACAGGTGGCTACACCTTC. This codes for CASSYSGKGTGGYTF.

This chain connects TRBV10-3 to TRBJ2-3, with 13 bases matching TRBD2. The CDR3 covers 15 residues. After removal of 7 bases from V and 2 bases from J, the junction contained 3 bases not matched to a gene. Germline V CDR1 and CDR2: ENHRY, SYGVKD. The DNA for the CDR3 is TGTGCCATCACAGGGACTAGCGGGGCCACAGATACGCAGTATTTT. This encodes CAITGTSGATDTQYF.

This chain uses TRBV6-5 with TRBJ1-6; weak D call: TRBD1 (5 bases). CDR3 size: 14 residues. V was trimmed by 10 bases and J by 1 base, leaving 11 bases between them. From germline, CDR1 is MNHEY and CDR2 SVGAGI. CDR3 sequence reads: CATGGRSYNSPLHF. The CDR3 DNA sequence: TGTGCCACCGGGGGGAGATCCTATAATTCACCCCTCCACTTT.

The chain links TRBV11-3 to TRBJ2-5, with 7 bases fitting TRBD1. Trimming took 5 bases from V and 10 from J; bases not matched to a gene: 19. The CDR3 is 16 amino acids. Per the germline V gene, CDR1 is SGHNT and CDR2 is YENEEA. This CDR3 reads CASSPRGFGTDRVQYF. CDR3 coding DNA: TGTGCCAGCAGCCCTAGGGGGTTCGGGACAGATCGTGTCCAGTACTTC.

The chain carries TRBV6-1 and TRBJ1-1; D uncertain. Germline CDR1 MNHNS, CDR2 SASEGT. Trimming left V 2 bases short and J 6 bases short, with 19 bases between. The CDR3 is 16 residues long. CDR3: CASSESSVAIWAEAFF. The DNA of the CDR3 is TGTGCCAGCAGTGAATCCTCCGTAGCTATATGGGCTGAAGCTTTCTTT.

This chain links TRBV6-5 with TRBJ1-6, with D perhaps matching TRBD1 (6 bases). Trimming pared 0 bases from V and 7 bases from J, leaving 10 bases between. This CDR3 is built from 15 residues. CDR1 and CDR2 from the germline V gene are MNHEY and SVGAGI. The CDR3 DNA sequence: TGTGCCAGCAGTTACTCGCCAGGGGTAAATTCACCCCTCCACTTT. It encodes CASSYSPGVNSPLHF.

The chain recombines TRBV28 with TRBJ2-3; a weak D match, TRBD1 (5 bases). The germline V gene encodes CDR1 MDHEN and CDR2 SYDVKM. V was clipped by 2 bases and J by 8 bases, with 17 bases between them. This CDR3 comprises 15 residues. The CDR3: CASSLGGQGFVTQYF. In DNA form, the CDR3 reads TGTGCCAGCAGTTTAGGCGGCCAGGGTTTTGTTACGCAGTATTTT.

The chain employs TRBV21-1 and TRBJ2-7; the tabulated D call, TRBD1, remains unverified against the DNA. TRBV21-1 is deemed a pseudogene. This CDR3 comprises 15 residues. The CDR3 reads CASTAPFDRAYEQYF. The CDR3 nucleotides read TGTGCCAGCACTGCACCCTTTGACAGGGCCTACGAGCAGTACTTC.

This rearrangement joins TRBV10-1 to TRBJ1-5; TRBD1 might be the D (5 bases). The CDR3 has 16 residues. V was cut by 11 bases and J by 0 bases, with 20 bases left in between. Germline V gene data show CDR1 as WNHNN and CDR2 as SYGVQD (reference sequence). CDR3 nucleotide sequence: TGCGCCCCAGGGTCCGACGAGTGGTATAGCAATCAGCCCCAGCATTTT. Protein sequence: CAPGSDEWYSNQPQHF.

The chain links TRBV4-1 to TRBJ1-1, with 9 bases identical to TRBD1. CDR3 length: 16 residues. The V gene end was trimmed by 3 bases and the J gene end by 5 bases; junction bases not matched to a gene: 10. The germline V gene has CDR1 MGHRA and CDR2 YSYEKL. The CDR3 nucleotides are TGCGCCAGCAGCCACCCGGACAGGGGATGGAGGACTGAAGCTTTCTTT. It codes for CASSHPDRGWRTEAFF.

This clone was observed a single time. This chain joins TRBV2 and TRBJ2-7, with TRBD1 identical over 8 bases. With V trimmed by 4 bases and J by 5 bases, 7 bases remained unmatched. CDR3 length: 14 amino acids. Germline V lookup: CDR1 SNHLY, CDR2 FYNNEI. The CDR3 sequence: CASSAGQGIDEQYF. The CDR3 DNA is TGTGCCAGCAGTGCCGGACAGGGTATCGACGAGCAGTACTTC.

The chain uses TRBV7-3 and TRBJ2-5; TRBD2 is a possible D gene (6 bases). Germline CDR1 is SGHTA and CDR2 is FQGTGA. There are 13 residues in the CDR3. V was cut by 1 base and J by 5 bases, with 8 bases left in between. As DNA, the CDR3 is TGTGCCAGCAGCTTAAACAGCGGGGAGACCCAGTACTTC. It specifies CASSLNSGETQYF.

This clone was counted between two and nine times. CDR3 region: CASSLGTGVGNTIYF. DNA of the CDR3: TGTGCCAGCAGCTTGGGAACAGGGGTTGGAAACACCATATATTTT. This chain links TRBV5-4 with TRBJ1-3; the match to TRBD1 covers 7 bases. The CDR3 is 15 residues long. Germline V CDR1 and CDR2: SGHNT, YYREEE (reference sequence). The junction had 3 bases not matched to a gene; V was cut back by 0 bases and J by 3 bases.

This clone has just a few counts. For the CDR3, the DNA is TGTGCCAGCAGCTTAGATCACACAGGGGCCTATGGCTACACCTTC. Its protein is CASSLDHTGAYGYTF. The genes are TRBV7-9 and TRBJ1-2, with TRBD1 matching 7 bases. CDR3 size: 15 residues. In germline, CDR1 is SEHNR, CDR2 FQNEAQ (reference sequence). V gave up 1 base and J gave up 4 bases; unmatched junction bases: 6.

The V gene is TRBV7-2, the J gene TRBJ2-7; 7 bases are a match to TRBD2. Germline CDR1 is SGHTA and CDR2 is FQGNSA. The CDR3 spans 13 residues. With 1 base clipped from V and 3 bases from J, the junction kept 0 bases outside the gene matches. CDR3 loop: CASSLGGGYEQYF. In DNA form, the CDR3 reads TGTGCCAGCAGCTTAGGGGGGGGCTACGAGCAGTACTTC.

This chain joins TRBV15 and TRBJ2-7; 10 bases are a match to TRBD2. Germline V gene sequence: CDR1 LNHNV, CDR2 YYDKDF (reference sequence). The CDR3 has 17 residues. V shed 5 bases and J 0 bases; nucleotides not matched to a gene: 10. The CDR3 nucleotides read TGTGCCACCAGCGACGTCCTAGCGGGAGATCGCTCCTACGAGCAGTACTTC. It specifies CATSDVLAGDRSYEQYF.